These T cell receptor beta chains were read from a single sample in a study of a mutant IDH1 vaccine in newly diagnosed glioma. Measured with immunoSEQ multiplex PCR; TCRdb has only the in-frame clones, and not every one. In the table there are about 69,000 clones, around 84% of which are singletons. Their specific antigens are unknown. Material: PBMCs, obtained from a glioma patient whose treatment included an IDH1 peptide vaccine. The receptors were gathered from a man under 40 with glioma. Both conserved end residues are part of each CDR3. The D gene is left open where the match is weak. Some rows have no size entry. The others give once, few or many, or a class for an expanded clone.

size: NA; J: TRBJ2-5; D: NA; V: TRBV30; DNA: TGTGCCTGGAAAAGGATAGGGGGGACCCAGTACTTC; CDR3: CAWKRIGGTQYF
size: NA; J: TRBJ1-2; D: NA; V: TRBV4-3; DNA: TGCGCCAGCAGCCAAGATTTGAGGGGAGTTGGCTACACCTTC; CDR3: CASSQDLRGVGYTF
size: NA; J: TRBJ2-7; D: TRBD2; V: TRBV11-2; DNA: TGTGCCAGCAGCCTCCGGGGCGGGAGCTCCTACGAGCAGTACTTC; CDR3: CASSLRGGSSYEQYF
size: NA; J: TRBJ1-1; D: NA; V: TRBV30; DNA: TGTGCCTGGAGTGTTGGGAGGGCGAACACTGAAGCTTTCTTT; CDR3: CAWSVGRANTEAFF
size: NA; J: TRBJ2-1; D: NA; V: TRBV27; DNA: TGTGCCAGTGGAGCGGGCCGATTTTACAATGAGCAGTTCTTC; CDR3: CASGAGRFYNEQFF
size: NA; J: TRBJ1-1; D: NA; V: TRBV7-3; DNA: TGTGCCAGCAGCTTTTCCGGGACATCTGAAGCTTTCTTT; CDR3: CASSFSGTSEAFF
size: NA; J: TRBJ1-1; D: NA; V: TRBV4-3; DNA: TGCGCCAGCAGCCCCTCTACGGACACTGAAGCTTTCTTT; CDR3: CASSPSTDTEAFF
size: once; J: TRBJ1-2; D: NA; V: TRBV5-1; DNA: TGCGCCAGCAGCTTGACCGGACCGTTGTATGGCTACACCTTC; CDR3: CASSLTGPLYGYTF
size: NA; J: TRBJ2-1; D: NA; V: TRBV15; DNA: TGTGCCACCAGCAGAGATATCAGCGGGTCCCCCTACAATGAGCAGTTCTTC; CDR3: CATSRDISGSPYNEQFF
size: once; J: TRBJ2-6; D: NA; V: TRBV5-1; DNA: TGCGCCAGCAGCTTGATAGGTTCTATCTCTGGGGCCAACGTCCTGACTTTC; CDR3: CASSLIGSISGANVLTF
size: NA; J: TRBJ2-7; D: TRBD2; V: TRBV5-5; DNA: TGTGCCAGCAGCTTGATCCAAGGGACTAGCGGTTCCTACGAGCAGTACTTC; CDR3: CASSLIQGTSGSYEQYF
size: NA; J: TRBJ1-4; D: NA; V: TRBV19; DNA: TGTGCCAGTAGCATCTTGGGGGGAGCAACTAATGAAAAACTGTTTTTT; CDR3: CASSILGGATNEKLFF
size: few; J: TRBJ2-2; D: TRBD2; V: TRBV5-1; DNA: TGCGCCAGCAGCTTGCAGAGCGGGGTGAACACCGGGGAGCTGTTTTTT; CDR3: CASSLQSGVNTGELFF
size: few; J: TRBJ1-2; D: NA; V: TRBV28; DNA: TGTGCCAGCAGGTTAGCAGGGTACTATGGCTACACCTTC; CDR3: CASRLAGYYGYTF
size: NA; J: TRBJ2-3; D: NA; V: TRBV7-2; DNA: TGTGCCAGCAGCTTACGGGCCGGGGACACAGATACGCAGTATTTT; CDR3: CASSLRAGDTDTQYF
size: NA; J: TRBJ1-6; D: TRBD1; V: TRBV5-4; DNA: TGTGCCAGCAGCTTGGCGAGGGGGCTACACTCACCCCTCCACTTT; CDR3: CASSLARGLHSPLHF
size: NA; J: TRBJ1-4; D: TRBD1; V: TRBV7-9; DNA: TGTGCCAGCAGCTTACTGACAGGGGGGACGGCTAATGAAAAACTGTTTTTT; CDR3: CASSLLTGGTANEKLFF
size: once; J: TRBJ1-2; D: TRBD1; V: TRBV14; DNA: TGTGCCAGCAGCCCTCTGGGACAGGGAGGATATGGCTACACCTTC; CDR3: CASSPLGQGGYGYTF
size: few; J: TRBJ1-1; D: NA; V: TRBV4-3; DNA: TGCGCCAGCAGCCTCGGGGGGCGGGGTGAAGCTTTCTTT; CDR3: CASSLGGRGEAFF
size: NA; J: TRBJ2-7; D: NA; V: TRBV29-1; DNA: TGCAGCGTCCCGTCGGGTCCTAACGAGCAGTACTTC; CDR3: CSVPSGPNEQYF
size: few; J: TRBJ1-1; D: NA; V: TRBV5-6; DNA: TGTGCCAGCAGCTTGAAGGCCCTGAACACTGAAGCTTTCTTT; CDR3: CASSLKALNTEAFF
size: once; J: TRBJ1-2; D: NA; V: TRBV30; DNA: TGTGCCTGGAGCTCTAGGACCCCCTTGGCGAACTATGGCTACACCTTC; CDR3: CAWSSRTPLANYGYTF
size: NA; J: TRBJ1-5; D: TRBD1; V: TRBV7-8; DNA: TGTGCCAGCAGCTCCTTAGGACAGGGGGCGCGTGGCAATCAGCCCCAGCATTTT; CDR3: CASSSLGQGARGNQPQHF
size: NA; J: TRBJ1-5; D: NA; V: TRBV5-8; DNA: TGTGCCAGCAGCTTGATAGCAGAGTTGCAGCCCCAGCATTTT; CDR3: CASSLIAELQPQHF
size: NA; J: TRBJ2-3; D: TRBD2; V: TRBV5-3; DNA: TGTGCCAGAAGCAGGAGGCACGGGGGGGAATCGCAGTATTTT; CDR3: CARSRRHGGESQYF
size: NA; J: TRBJ1-2; D: NA; V: TRBV28; DNA: TGTGCCAGCACCACCCACCTGGACGTAGTAGCTAACTATGGCTACACCTTC; CDR3: CASTTHLDVVANYGYTF
size: NA; J: TRBJ2-3; D: TRBD2; V: TRBV7-2; DNA: TGTGCCAGCAGCTTAGGGACTAGAAGCACAGATACGCAGTATTTT; CDR3: CASSLGTRSTDTQYF
size: NA; J: TRBJ1-3; D: TRBD1; V: TRBV15; DNA: TGTGCCACCAGCAGGCAACAGGGGAGAAGAAACACCATATATTTT; CDR3: CATSRQQGRRNTIYF
size: NA; J: TRBJ2-1; D: NA; V: TRBV10-2; DNA: TGCGCCAGCAGTGAGAGGGGGTCCTACAATGAGCAGTTCTTC; CDR3: CASSERGSYNEQFF
size: NA; J: TRBJ1-1; D: NA; V: TRBV6-5; DNA: TGTGCCAGCAGCCGGACAGTTATAGAAGCTTTCTTT; CDR3: CASSRTVIEAFF
size: NA; J: TRBJ1-2; D: TRBD1; V: TRBV5-6; DNA: TGTGCCAGCAGCACTGACAGGGCTGCTAACTATGGCTACACCTTC; CDR3: CASSTDRAANYGYTF
size: once; J: TRBJ1-4; D: NA; V: TRBV11-2; DNA: TGTGCCAGCAGCTTAGGGGGTGGACTTCCCGAAAAACTGTTTTTT; CDR3: CASSLGGGLPEKLFF
size: NA; J: TRBJ1-1; D: NA; V: TRBV4-3; DNA: TGCGCCAGCAGCCAAGATCTCTCCACTGAAGCTTTCTTT; CDR3: CASSQDLSTEAFF
size: NA; J: TRBJ2-1; D: TRBD2; V: TRBV19; DNA: TGTGCCAGTAGTATGGGACTAGCGGGTATGGATGAGCAGTTCTTC; CDR3: CASSMGLAGMDEQFF
size: NA; J: TRBJ2-2; D: NA; V: TRBV29-1; DNA: TGCAGCTGTCGGGACTTGTACACCGGGGAGCTGTTTTTT; CDR3: CSCRDLYTGELFF
size: NA; J: TRBJ1-2; D: NA; V: TRBV5-1; DNA: TGCGCCAGCAGCTCGGCAGGATACGGGATTCCCGGGGGATTCTATGGCTACACCTTC; CDR3: CASSSAGYGIPGGFYGYTF
size: NA; J: TRBJ2-3; D: NA; V: TRBV10-1; DNA: TGCGCCAGCAGTCCCGGGACGAGCACAGATACGCAGTATTTT; CDR3: CASSPGTSTDTQYF
size: few; J: TRBJ1-1; D: TRBD1; V: TRBV29-1; DNA: TGCAGCGCCTGGACAGGGATGGGCACTGAAGCTTTCTTT; CDR3: CSAWTGMGTEAFF
size: NA; J: TRBJ1-2; D: TRBD1; V: TRBV10-3; DNA: TGTGCCATCAGTGACTCCGGGACAGGGCTCTATGGCTACACCTTC; CDR3: CAISDSGTGLYGYTF
size: NA; J: TRBJ2-2; D: NA; V: TRBV5-4; DNA: TGTGCCAGCAGCTTGAGCGGCAACGCCGGGGAGCTGTTTTTT; CDR3: CASSLSGNAGELFF
size: NA; J: TRBJ2-5; D: TRBD2; V: TRBV5-6; DNA: TGTGCCAGCAGCTTCACCTCCTCCCTAGCGGGAGGAGGGGAGACCCAGTACTTC; CDR3: CASSFTSSLAGGGETQYF
size: NA; J: TRBJ1-1; D: NA; V: TRBV27; DNA: TGTGCCAGCAGTTTATCGCGGGGACTGAACACTGAAGCTTTCTTT; CDR3: CASSLSRGLNTEAFF